The sequence of this T cell receptor beta chain was determined in a study of radiotherapy plus CTLA-4 blockade in lung cancer. Concerning this clone itself: The antigen is undetermined.

Germline CDR1 and CDR2: LNHDA and SQIVND (reference sequence). The CDR3 has 16 amino acids. V was shortened by 5 bases and J by 0 bases, with 14 bases between the two germline ends. TCRdb's copy holds only in-frame clones and misses some; the assay was immunoSEQ multiplex PCR. This sample carries approximately 82,000 clones, about 80% of them seen once, and the ten largest clones take roughly 15%. The study's findings and limits: Tumor-derived TCR clones expanded in blood after radiotherapy plus ipilimumab.

The material was peripheral blood, obtained from a patient treated with radiotherapy plus ipilimumab. The receptor was isolated from a human donor with non-small cell lung cancer that progressed on radiotherapy plus ipilimumab. The chain carries TRBV19 and TRBJ1-5; D gene uncertain. CDR3 residues: CASSPRGKLSNQPQHF. The CDR3 DNA reads as TGTGCCAGTAGTCCACGGGGAAAACTTAGCAATCAGCCCCAGCATTTT.